This T cell receptor beta chain was obtained from a study of beta chain features in type 1 diabetes. It was one heparinised blood draw, averaging approximately 100 mL, that each donor gave. General study points: The study found fewer insertions and more deletions at VDJ junctions in type 1 diabetes patients. Patients with Type 1 diabetes showed moderately but significantly shorter TCRB CDR3s in all four CD4+ subsets.

This clone was counted only a few times. Antigen unknown. As every portion of the isolated RNA was reverse transcribed, the sequencing read expressed TCRB transcripts. The study sequenced naive, central memory and regulatory T cell samples to an average of about 3.8 million reads. Produced via immunoSEQ multiplex PCR; TCRdb's table is partial and in-frame only. The table shows 640,000 or so clones, with around an eighth occurring only once. The sample consisted of naive CD4+ T cells from blood. This TCR came from a man aged 18 to 35 with type 1 diabetes.

Written as DNA, the CDR3 is TGTGCCAGCAGTTACTCTCGGTACGAGGGGGAAAAACTGTTTTTT. This gives the protein CASSYSRYEGEKLFF. The rearrangement links TRBV6-5 to TRBJ1-4, with a weak D call TRBD1 (5 bases). V was trimmed by 0 bases and J by 8 bases, leaving 13 bases between them. This CDR3 is built from 15 residues. The germline gives CDR1 MNHEY, CDR2 SVGAGI.